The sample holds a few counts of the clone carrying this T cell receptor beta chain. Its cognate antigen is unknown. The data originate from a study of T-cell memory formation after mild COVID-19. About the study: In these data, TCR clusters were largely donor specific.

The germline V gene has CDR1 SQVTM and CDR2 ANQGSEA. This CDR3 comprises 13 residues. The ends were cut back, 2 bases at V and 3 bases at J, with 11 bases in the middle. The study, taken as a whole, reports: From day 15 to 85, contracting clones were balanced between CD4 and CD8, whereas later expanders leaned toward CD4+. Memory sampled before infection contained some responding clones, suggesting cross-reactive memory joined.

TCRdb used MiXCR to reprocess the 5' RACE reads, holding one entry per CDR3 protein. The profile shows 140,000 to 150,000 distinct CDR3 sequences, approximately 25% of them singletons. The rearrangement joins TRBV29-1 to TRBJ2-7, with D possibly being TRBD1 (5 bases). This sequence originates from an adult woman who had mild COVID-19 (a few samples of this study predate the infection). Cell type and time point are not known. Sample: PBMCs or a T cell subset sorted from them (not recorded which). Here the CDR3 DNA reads TGCAGCGTTGAATGGGCAGGGTACTACGAGCAGTACTTC. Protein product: CSVEWAGYYEQYF.